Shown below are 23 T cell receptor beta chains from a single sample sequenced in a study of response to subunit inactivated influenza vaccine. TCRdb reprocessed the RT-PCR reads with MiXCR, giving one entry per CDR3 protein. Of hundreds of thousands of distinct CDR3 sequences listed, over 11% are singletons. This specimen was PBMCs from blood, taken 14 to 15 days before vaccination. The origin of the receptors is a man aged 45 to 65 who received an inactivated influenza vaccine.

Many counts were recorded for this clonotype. Written as DNA, the CDR3 is TGTGCCAGCAGTCCCCGGGCTACCACATATGGCTACACCTTC. Amino acid sequence: CASSPRATTYGYTF. The rearrangement joins TRBV12-3 or TRBV12-4 to TRBJ1-2; no reliable D call. V was shortened by 5 bases and J by 5 bases, with 15 bases between the two germline ends. The CDR3 length is 14 residues.

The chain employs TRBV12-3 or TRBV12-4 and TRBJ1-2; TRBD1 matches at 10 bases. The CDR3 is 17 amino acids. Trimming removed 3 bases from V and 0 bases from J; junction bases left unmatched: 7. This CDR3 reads CASSFPTGGPTNYGYTF. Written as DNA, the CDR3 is TGTGCCAGCAGTTTCCCGACAGGGGGCCCTACTAACTATGGCTACACCTTC.

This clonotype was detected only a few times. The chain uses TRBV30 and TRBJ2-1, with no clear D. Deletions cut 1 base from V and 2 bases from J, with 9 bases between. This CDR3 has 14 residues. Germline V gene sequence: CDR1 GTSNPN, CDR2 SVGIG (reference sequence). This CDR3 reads CAWSEGYTYNEQFF. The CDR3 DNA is TGTGCCTGGAGTGAGGGCTACACCTACAATGAGCAGTTCTTC.

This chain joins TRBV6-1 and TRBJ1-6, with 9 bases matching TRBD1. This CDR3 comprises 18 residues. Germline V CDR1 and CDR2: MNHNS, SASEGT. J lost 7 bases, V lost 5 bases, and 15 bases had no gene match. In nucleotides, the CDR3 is TGTGCCAGCAGTAAAACAGGGGGCCAGAAATCCGTAAATTCACCCCTCCACTTT. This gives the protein CASSKTGGQKSVNSPLHF.

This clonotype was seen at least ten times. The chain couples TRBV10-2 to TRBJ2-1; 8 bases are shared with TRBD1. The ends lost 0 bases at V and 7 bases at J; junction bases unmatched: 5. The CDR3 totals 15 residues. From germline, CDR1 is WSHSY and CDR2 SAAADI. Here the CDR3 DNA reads TGCGCCAGCAGTGAGTCCCAGGGGGCCAGGAATGAGCAGTTCTTC. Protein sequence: CASSESQGARNEQFF.

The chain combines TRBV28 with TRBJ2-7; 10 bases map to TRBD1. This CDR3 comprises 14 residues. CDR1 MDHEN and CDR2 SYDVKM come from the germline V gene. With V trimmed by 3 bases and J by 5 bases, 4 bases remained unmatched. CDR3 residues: CASSFSTGGDEQYF. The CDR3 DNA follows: TGTGCCAGCAGTTTTTCGACAGGGGGCGACGAGCAGTACTTC.

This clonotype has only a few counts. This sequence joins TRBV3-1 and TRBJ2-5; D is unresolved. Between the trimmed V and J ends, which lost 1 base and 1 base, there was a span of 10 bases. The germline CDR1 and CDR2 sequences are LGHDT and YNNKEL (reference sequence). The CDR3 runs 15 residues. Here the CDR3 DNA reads TGTGCCAGCAGCCAAGTTATGGGGTCCCAAGAGACCCAGTACTTC. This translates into CASSQVMGSQETQYF.

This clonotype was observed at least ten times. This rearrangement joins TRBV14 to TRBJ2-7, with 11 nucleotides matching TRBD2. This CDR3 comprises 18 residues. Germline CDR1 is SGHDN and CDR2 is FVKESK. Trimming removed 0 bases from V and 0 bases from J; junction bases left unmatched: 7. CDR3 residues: CASSQDLEGLADSYEQYF. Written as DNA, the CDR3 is TGTGCCAGCAGCCAAGATCTAGAGGGACTAGCGGACTCCTACGAGCAGTACTTC.

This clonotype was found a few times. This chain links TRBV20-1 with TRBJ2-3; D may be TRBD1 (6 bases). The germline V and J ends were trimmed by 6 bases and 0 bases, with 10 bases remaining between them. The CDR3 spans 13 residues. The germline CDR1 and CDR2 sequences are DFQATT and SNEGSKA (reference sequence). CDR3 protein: CSANRDSTDTQYF. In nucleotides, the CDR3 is TGCAGTGCCAACAGGGACAGCACAGATACGCAGTATTTT.

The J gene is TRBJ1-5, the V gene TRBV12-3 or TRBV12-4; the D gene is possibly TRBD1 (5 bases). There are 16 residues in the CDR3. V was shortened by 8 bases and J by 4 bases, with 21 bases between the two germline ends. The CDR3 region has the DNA TGTGCCAGCCTCGGGCAGGGTGCTTTGGGGAATCAGCCCCAGCATTTT. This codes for CASLGQGALGNQPQHF.

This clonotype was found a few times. CDR3 region: CASSLSAGVTQYF. The CDR3 DNA is TGTGCCAGCAGTTTATCCGCGGGGGTTACGCAGTATTTT. V is TRBV27 and J is TRBJ2-3; 7 bases are a match to TRBD2. Germline values: CDR1 MNHEY, CDR2 SMNVEV (reference sequence). CDR3 length: 13 residues. The trim removed 0 bases at V and 8 bases at J, leaving 2 bases unmatched.

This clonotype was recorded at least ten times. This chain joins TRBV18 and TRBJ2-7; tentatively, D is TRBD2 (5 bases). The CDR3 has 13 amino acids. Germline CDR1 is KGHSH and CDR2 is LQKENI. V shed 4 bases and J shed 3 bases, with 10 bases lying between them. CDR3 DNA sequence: TGTGCCAGCTCACATAGAGGGAACTACGAGCAGTACTTC. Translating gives CASSHRGNYEQYF.

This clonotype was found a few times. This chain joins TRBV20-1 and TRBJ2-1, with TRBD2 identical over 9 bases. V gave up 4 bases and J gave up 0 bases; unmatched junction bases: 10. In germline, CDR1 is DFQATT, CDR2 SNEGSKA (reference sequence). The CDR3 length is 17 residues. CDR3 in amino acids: CSATQRAGGSSYNEQFF. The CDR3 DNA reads TGCAGTGCTACCCAACGAGCGGGAGGTTCCTCCTACAATGAGCAGTTCTTC.

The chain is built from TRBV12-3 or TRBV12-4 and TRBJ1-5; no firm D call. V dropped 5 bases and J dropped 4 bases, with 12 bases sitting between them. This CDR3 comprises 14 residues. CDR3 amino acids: CASSLDMGNQPQHF. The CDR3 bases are TGTGCCAGCAGTCTCGATATGGGGAATCAGCCCCAGCATTTT.

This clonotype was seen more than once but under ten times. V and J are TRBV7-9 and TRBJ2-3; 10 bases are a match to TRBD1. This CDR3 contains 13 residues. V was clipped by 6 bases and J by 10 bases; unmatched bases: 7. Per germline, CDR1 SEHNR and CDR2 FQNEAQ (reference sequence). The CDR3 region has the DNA TGTGCCAGCAGTCCGCGACAGGGGGCGGCGCAGTATTTT. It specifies CASSPRQGAAQYF.

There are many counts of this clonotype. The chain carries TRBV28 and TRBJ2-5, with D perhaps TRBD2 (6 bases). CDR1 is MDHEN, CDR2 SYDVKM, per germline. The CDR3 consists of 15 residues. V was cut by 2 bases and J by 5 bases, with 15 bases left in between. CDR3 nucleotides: TGTGCCAGCAGTTTAAATTTCGGGAGCGGGGAGACCCAGTACTTC. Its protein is CASSLNFGSGETQYF.

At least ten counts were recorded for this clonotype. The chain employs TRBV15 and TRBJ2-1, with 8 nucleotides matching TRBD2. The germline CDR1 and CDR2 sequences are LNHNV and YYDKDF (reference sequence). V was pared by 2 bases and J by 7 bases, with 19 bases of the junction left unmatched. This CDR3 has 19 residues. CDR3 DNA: TGTGCCACCAGCAGAAACCCCTTTACGGGACTAGTAATACCTAATGAGCAGTTCTTC. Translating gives CATSRNPFTGLVIPNEQFF.

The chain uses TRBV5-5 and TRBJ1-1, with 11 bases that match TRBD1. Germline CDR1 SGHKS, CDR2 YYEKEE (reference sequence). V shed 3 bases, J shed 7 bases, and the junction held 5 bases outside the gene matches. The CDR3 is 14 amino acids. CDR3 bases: TGTGCCAGCAGCTCGGACAGGGGGCGTGATGAAGCTTTCTTT. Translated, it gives CASSSDRGRDEAFF.

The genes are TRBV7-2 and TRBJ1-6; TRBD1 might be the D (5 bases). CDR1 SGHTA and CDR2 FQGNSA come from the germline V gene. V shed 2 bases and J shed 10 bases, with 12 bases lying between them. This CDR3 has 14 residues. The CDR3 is CASSLLGVRSPLHF. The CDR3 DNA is TGTGCCAGCAGCTTATTAGGGGTTAGATCACCCCTCCACTTT.

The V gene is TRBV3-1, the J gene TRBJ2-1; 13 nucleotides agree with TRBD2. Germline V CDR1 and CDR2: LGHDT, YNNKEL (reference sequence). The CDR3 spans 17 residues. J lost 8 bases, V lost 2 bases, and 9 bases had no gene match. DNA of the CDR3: TGTGCCAGCAGCCAACCCCCGGGACTAGCGGGGTCCGATGAGCAGTTCTTC. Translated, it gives CASSQPPGLAGSDEQFF.

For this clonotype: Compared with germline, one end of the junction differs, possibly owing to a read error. This CDR3 is CASSFPPGLPWF. CDR3 nucleotides: TGTGCCAGCAGTTTTCCACCGGGACTACCCTGGTTC. The chain couples TRBV28 to TRBJ2-1; 7 nucleotides agree with TRBD2. CDR1 MDHEN and CDR2 SYDVKM come from the germline V gene. The CDR3 loop spans 12 amino acids.

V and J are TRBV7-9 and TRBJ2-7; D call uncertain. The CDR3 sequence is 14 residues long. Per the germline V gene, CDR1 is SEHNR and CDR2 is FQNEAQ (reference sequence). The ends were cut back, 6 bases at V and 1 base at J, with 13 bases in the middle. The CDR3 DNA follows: TGTGCCAGCAGTCCCTTCGACTGGTCCTACGAGCAGTACTTC. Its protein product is CASSPFDWSYEQYF.

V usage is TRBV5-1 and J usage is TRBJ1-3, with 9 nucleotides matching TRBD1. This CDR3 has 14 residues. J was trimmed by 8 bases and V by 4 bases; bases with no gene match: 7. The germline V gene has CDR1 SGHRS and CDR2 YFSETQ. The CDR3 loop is CASSKGQGWDTIYF. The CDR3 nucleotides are TGCGCCAGCAGCAAGGGACAGGGTTGGGACACCATATATTTT. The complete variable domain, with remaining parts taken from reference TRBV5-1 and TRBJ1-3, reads KAGVTQTPRYLIKTRGQQVTLSCSPISGHRSVSWYQQTPGQGLQFLFEYFSETQRNKGNFPGRFSGRQFSNSRSEMNVSTLELGDSALYLCASSKGQGWDTIYFGEGSWLTVV.